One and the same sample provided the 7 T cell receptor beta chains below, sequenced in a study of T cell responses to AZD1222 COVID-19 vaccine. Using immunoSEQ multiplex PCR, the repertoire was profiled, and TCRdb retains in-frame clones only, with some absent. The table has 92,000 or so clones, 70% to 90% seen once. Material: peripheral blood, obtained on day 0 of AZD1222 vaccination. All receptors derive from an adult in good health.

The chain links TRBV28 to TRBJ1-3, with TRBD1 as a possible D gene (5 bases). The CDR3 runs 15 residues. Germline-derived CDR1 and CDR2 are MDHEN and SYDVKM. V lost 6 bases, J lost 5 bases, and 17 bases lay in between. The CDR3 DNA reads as TGTGCCAGCAGCACCCCCGGGACGGCGAGAAACACCATATATTTT. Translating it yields CASSTPGTARNTIYF. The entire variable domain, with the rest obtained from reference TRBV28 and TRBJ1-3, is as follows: DVKVTQSSRYLVKRTGEKVFLECVQDMDHENMFWYRQDPGLGLRLIYFSYDVKMKEKGDIPEGYSVSREKKERFSLILESASTNQTSMYLCASSTPGTARNTIYFGEGSWLTVV.

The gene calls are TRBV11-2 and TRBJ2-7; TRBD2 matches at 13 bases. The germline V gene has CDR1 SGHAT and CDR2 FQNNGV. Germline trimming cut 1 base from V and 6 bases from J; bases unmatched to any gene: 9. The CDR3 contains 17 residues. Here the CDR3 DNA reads TGTGCCAGCAGCTTAGCCATTACTAGCGGGGGGGAAAGCGAGCAGTACTTC. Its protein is CASSLAITSGGESEQYF.

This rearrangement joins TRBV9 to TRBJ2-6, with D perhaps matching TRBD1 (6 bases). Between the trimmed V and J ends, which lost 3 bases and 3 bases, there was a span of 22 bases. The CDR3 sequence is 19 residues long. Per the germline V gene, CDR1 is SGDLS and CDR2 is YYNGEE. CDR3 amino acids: CASSATLRGRSNGANVLTF. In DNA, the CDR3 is TGTGCCAGCAGCGCCACTCTCAGGGGCAGATCTAATGGGGCCAACGTCCTGACTTTC.

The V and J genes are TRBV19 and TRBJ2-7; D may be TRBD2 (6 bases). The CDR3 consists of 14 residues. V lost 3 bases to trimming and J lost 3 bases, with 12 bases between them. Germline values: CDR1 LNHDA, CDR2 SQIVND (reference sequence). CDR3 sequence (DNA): TGTGCCAGTAGTATTCAGACTAGATTCTACGAGCAGTACTTC. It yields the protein CASSIQTRFYEQYF.

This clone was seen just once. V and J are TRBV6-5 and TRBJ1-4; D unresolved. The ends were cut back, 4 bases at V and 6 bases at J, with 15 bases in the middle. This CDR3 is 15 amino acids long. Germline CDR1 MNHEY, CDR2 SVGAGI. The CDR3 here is CASSSEQMRHEKLFF. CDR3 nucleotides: TGTGCCAGCAGTTCAGAACAGATGCGCCATGAAAAACTGTTTTTT.

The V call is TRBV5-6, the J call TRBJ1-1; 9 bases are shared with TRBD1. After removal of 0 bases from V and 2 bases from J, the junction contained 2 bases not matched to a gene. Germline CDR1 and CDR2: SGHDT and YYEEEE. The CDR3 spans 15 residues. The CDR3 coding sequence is TGTGCCAGCAGCTTGGTGGGACAGGGAAACACTGAAGCTTTCTTT. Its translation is CASSLVGQGNTEAFF.

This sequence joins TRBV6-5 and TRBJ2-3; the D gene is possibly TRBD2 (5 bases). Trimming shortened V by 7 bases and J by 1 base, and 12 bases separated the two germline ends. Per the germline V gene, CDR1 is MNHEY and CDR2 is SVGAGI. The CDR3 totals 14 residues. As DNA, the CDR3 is TGTGCCAGCAAGGATGTCGGGGGCACAGATACGCAGTATTTT. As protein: CASKDVGGTDTQYF.